This T cell receptor beta chain originates from a study of cytomegalovirus exposure and HLA in healthy donors. Both 60 Vbeta primers and 13 Jbeta primers went into the PCR. Some clones are missing from TCRdb's copy, which holds only in-frame ones; the method was immunoSEQ multiplex PCR. The table lists more than 110,000 clones, under 85% of them singletons, with more than 0.75% in the top ten. Study results and caveats: TCR beta sequences reportedly predicted most subjects' HLA-A and HLA-B alleles accurately. Rare sequences made up most TCRs, while some public TCRs were found in many donors. A later analysis found common viral pathogens apparently linked to several of the most significant clusters.

This clone was recorded a few times. Its antigen remains unidentified. Sample: PBMCs. This clonotype was sampled from a man between 18 and 35 years old in good health and CMV-seronegative.

In DNA form, the CDR3 reads TGTGCCATCAGTGAGGGACTAGCGGGGAGGGCCGGGGAGCTGTTTTTT. Encoded protein: CAISEGLAGRAGELFF. The rearrangement links TRBV10-3 to TRBJ2-2; TRBD2 matches at 12 bases. V shed 2 bases, J shed 6 bases, and the junction held 4 bases outside the gene matches. Looked up from germline, CDR1 is ENHRY and CDR2 is SYGVKD. The CDR3 contains 16 residues.